Listed below are T cell receptor beta chains from one sample, sequenced in a study of cytomegalovirus exposure and HLA in healthy donors. Sequenced by immunoSEQ multiplex PCR; TCRdb stores in-frame clones only, minus some. This table holds over 100,000 clones, about 94% found once. Sequences were obtained from PBMCs. Source of these receptors: a woman under 30 in good health and CMV-seronegative. Both conserved end residues are part of each CDR3. Fields, in order: V gene, clone size, J gene, D gene, CDR3 DNA, CDR3 protein. D genes are given only for firm matches. Size is omitted from some rows. Given values are once, few, many or a class for expanded clones.

TRBV4-1	.	TRBJ1-5	.	TGCGCCAGCAGCCAATCGTCCGATGCGGCCATTTATGGCAATCAGCCCCAGCATTTT	CASSQSSDAAIYGNQPQHF
TRBV4-1	.	TRBJ1-1	TRBD1	TGCGCCAGCAGCCAAGCCCCCGGGGACAGCAACACTGAAGCTTTCTTT	CASSQAPGDSNTEAFF
TRBV7-2	.	TRBJ1-4	.	TGTGCCAGCAGCTCGAACTTTGAAAAACTGTTTTTT	CASSSNFEKLFF
TRBV5-1	.	TRBJ2-1	.	TGCGCCAGCAGCTTGCAAGAGGGTTACAATGAGCAGTTCTTC	CASSLQEGYNEQFF
TRBV5-4	.	TRBJ2-5	.	TGTGCCAGCAGCTTGGAGAGGGGGCAAGAGACCCAGTACTTC	CASSLERGQETQYF
TRBV2	.	TRBJ2-1	.	TGTGCCAGCAGTGACTATAGGGGCAGTAGGAATGAGCAGTTCTTC	CASSDYRGSRNEQFF
TRBV4-1	.	TRBJ2-2	.	TGCGCCAGCAGCCGGGACTGGACCGGGGAGCTGTTTTTT	CASSRDWTGELFF
TRBV4-1	.	TRBJ2-1	.	TGCGCCAGCAGCCGGGGCTCGCCCGAGAGCTCCTACAATGAGCAGTTCTTC	CASSRGSPESSYNEQFF
TRBV7-8	.	TRBJ1-1	TRBD1	TGTGCCAGCAGCTTAAGGACAGGTAGTGAAGCTTTCTTT	CASSLRTGSEAFF
TRBV6-1	once	TRBJ2-7	.	TGTGCCAGCAGGGTAGGGTTTAGTTCGGGGTACGAGCAGTACTTC	CASRVGFSSGYEQYF
TRBV6-4	.	TRBJ2-2	TRBD2	TGTGCCAGCAAACCAGCGGGAGGGAGGTCCGGGGAGCTGTTTTTT	CASKPAGGRSGELFF
TRBV18	.	TRBJ2-2	TRBD1	TGTGCCAGCTCGCAACAGGGGGCTCGGACCGGGGAGCTGTTTTTT	CASSQQGARTGELFF
TRBV7-3	.	TRBJ2-3	.	TGTGCCAGCAGTCCACGGGGGGACACCACAGATACGCAGTATTTT	CASSPRGDTTDTQYF
TRBV19	.	TRBJ1-3	.	TGTGCCAGTAGTCAACAGGGAATCTCTGGAAACACCATATATTTT	CASSQQGISGNTIYF
TRBV13	.	TRBJ2-4	TRBD2	TGTGCCAGCAGCCCTAGCGGGGGTCTAGCCAAAAACATTCAGTACTTC	CASSPSGGLAKNIQYF
TRBV7-9	.	TRBJ1-1	.	TGTGCCAGCGGTCGGGGGGATAGTGACACTGAAGCTTTCTTT	CASGRGDSDTEAFF